This T cell receptor beta chain stems from a study of cytomegalovirus exposure and HLA in healthy donors. Study-wide points: The TCR clusters that emerged in the first cohort tended, a later analysis found, to co-occur in the roughly 130 validation repertoires. The listing of 150 to 200 TCR beta chains classed them as cytomegalovirus-associated.

This clone is classed as large (0.1 to 1%). Its antigen is currently unknown. Some clones are missing from TCRdb's copy, which holds only in-frame ones; the method was immunoSEQ multiplex PCR. This sample has around 120,000 clones, with approximately 85% found just once. The ends were cut back, 0 bases at V and 6 bases at J, with 16 bases in the middle. This CDR3 is 16 amino acids long. The germline V gene has CDR1 MNHEY and CDR2 SVGAGI. Material for sequencing was PBMCs. This receptor was obtained from a man between 18 and 29 years old in good health and CMV-seronegative. The chain combines TRBV6-5 with TRBJ2-3; tentatively, D is TRBD2 (6 bases). CDR3 coding DNA: TGTGCCAGCAGTTACTCTAGCGGAGGGACCATGGATACGCAGTATTTT. Translated, it gives CASSYSSGGTMDTQYF.